These 23 T cell receptor beta chains originate from one sample sequenced in a study of metastatic and nonmetastatic thyroid tumors. TCRdb re-analyzed the PCR reads through MiXCR. The table lists around 41,000 clones, 3% to 3.5% of them singletons. Patients were all untreated before their thyroid surgery. Material for sequencing was blood. These receptors came from a female donor with papillary thyroid cancer or a benign thyroid nodule (not recorded which). Some clones in this sample may be carry-over from other donors' samples.

The rearrangement uses TRBV3-1 and TRBJ2-1, with TRBD1 matching over 8 bases. The J segment lost 10 bases and the V segment lost 2 bases, leaving 7 bases of the junction unmatched. The CDR3 length is 14 residues. Germline CDR1 LGHDT, CDR2 YNNKEL (reference sequence). CDR3 loop: CASSQWTGNLEQFF. As DNA, the CDR3 is TGTGCCAGCAGCCAATGGACAGGGAATTTGGAGCAGTTCTTC.

The sample holds a few counts of this clone. CDR3 sequence reads: CSARDRDRSYEQYF. The DNA for the CDR3 is TGCAGTGCTAGAGACAGGGACAGGAGCTACGAGCAGTACTTC. This sequence joins TRBV20-1 and TRBJ2-7; 8 bases agree with TRBD1. Germline CDR1 and CDR2: DFQATT and SNEGSKA (reference sequence). The CDR3 is 14 amino acids. After removal of 0 bases from V and 3 bases from J, the junction contained 4 bases not matched to a gene.

With respect to this clone: Germline is not matched at one junction end, which may reflect a read error. The J gene is TRBJ2-4, the V gene TRBV27; 10 bases agree with TRBD2. The germline CDR1 and CDR2 sequences are MNHEY and SMNVEV (reference sequence). The CDR3 has 14 residues. The CDR3 nucleotides are TGTGCCAGCAGTTTACTAGCGGGAGTCAACATTCAATACTTC. Protein product: CASSLLAGVNIQYF.

The chain links TRBV5-1 to TRBJ2-2; D is tentatively TRBD1 or TRBD2 (5 bases each). Per the germline V gene, CDR1 is SGHRS and CDR2 is YFSETQ. The germline V and J ends were trimmed by 1 base and 5 bases, with 12 bases remaining between them. CDR3 length: 15 residues. CDR3 loop: CASSLQWGSTGELFF. DNA of the CDR3: TGCGCCAGCAGCTTGCAGTGGGGGTCAACCGGGGAGCTGTTTTTT.

This clone was counted a few times. A much larger clone differs by one base, so this may be a read error. V and J are TRBV29-1 and TRBJ2-3; perhaps TRBD2 as D (6 bases). Germline-derived CDR1 and CDR2 are SQVTM and ANQGSEA. This CDR3 spans 14 amino acids. CDR3 DNA sequence: TGCGGCGTTGAAGGTGTAGCGGCTACAGATACGCAGTATTTT. This encodes CGVEGVAATDTQYF.

The rearrangement joins TRBV7-9 to TRBJ1-2, with 8 bases that match TRBD1. Trimming took 6 bases from V and 3 from J; bases not matched to a gene: 6. The CDR3 loop spans 14 amino acids. CDR1 SEHNR and CDR2 FQNEAQ come from the germline V gene (reference sequence). The DNA for the CDR3 is TGTGCCAGCAGTATTGACAGGGGTTACTATGGCTACACCTTC. Encoded protein: CASSIDRGYYGYTF.

In its sample, this clone was seen a few times. The rearrangement joins TRBV7-3 to TRBJ2-3, with TRBD2 matching over 14 bases. With V trimmed by 7 bases and J by 3 bases, 21 bases remained unmatched. This CDR3 has 21 residues. CDR1 is SGHTA, CDR2 FQGTGA, per germline. The CDR3 sequence: CASTTPAGRSGTSGRTDTQYF. CDR3 sequence (DNA): TGTGCCAGCACCACACCCGCCGGCCGGTCCGGGACTAGCGGGAGAACAGATACGCAGTATTTT.

About this clone: With a much larger clone just one base away, this may be a read error. The rearrangement uses TRBV6-1 and TRBJ1-2; 9 bases line up with TRBD1. CDR3 length: 14 residues. Germline V gene data show CDR1 as MNHNS and CDR2 as SASEGT. CDR3 in amino acids: CASRDRGANYGYTF. CDR3 nucleotide sequence: TGTGCCAGCAGAGACAGGGGGGCTAACTATGGCTACACCTTT.

This chain uses TRBV6-2 or TRBV6-3 with TRBJ2-2; 10 nucleotides match TRBD2. The CDR3 is 17 amino acids. V was clipped by 1 base and J by 6 bases; unmatched bases: 8. Germline V gene lookup returns CDR1 MNHEY and CDR2 SVGEGT. CDR3 sequence: CASSYFPASGRAGELFF. The CDR3 DNA reads TGTGCCAGCAGTTACTTTCCGGCCAGCGGGAGGGCCGGGGAGCTGTTTTTT.

J is TRBJ2-1 and V is TRBV12-3 or TRBV12-4; the D gene could be TRBD1 or TRBD2 (5 bases each). CDR3 size: 13 residues. V lost 8 bases and J 6 bases, leaving 14 bases between the germline ends. The CDR3, as DNA: TGTGCCAGCCGGACGATGAGGGGCAATGAGCAGTTCTTC. Residues: CASRTMRGNEQFF.

There are many counts of this clone. The J gene is TRBJ2-5, the V gene TRBV4-1, with a weak D call TRBD2 (6 bases). The CDR3 contains 14 residues. Trimming pared 4 bases from V and 9 bases from J, leaving 18 bases between. The V gene's germline CDR1 is MGHRA and CDR2 YSYEKL. CDR3: CASSPSGPPGAQYF. The CDR3 DNA reads as TGCGCCAGCAGCCCTTCCGGGCCCCCGGGGGCCCAGTACTTC.

This clone was picked up a small number of times. The J gene is TRBJ2-3, the V gene TRBV24-1, with D perhaps assigned TRBD1 or TRBD2 (6 bases each). This CDR3 region has 14 residues. In germline, CDR1 is KGHDR, CDR2 SFDVKD. V shed 4 bases and J shed 0 bases, with 7 bases lying between them. This chain's CDR3 is CATSEGGSTDTQYF. The CDR3 DNA reads TGTGCCACCAGTGAAGGGGGGAGCACAGATACGCAGTATTTT.

This clone was counted many times. J is TRBJ1-2 and V is TRBV28; unclear D gene. V was pared by 2 bases and J by 5 bases, with 6 bases between. Germline V gene data show CDR1 as MDHEN and CDR2 as SYDVKM. The CDR3 sequence is 12 residues long. CDR3 sequence reads: CASSLVSYGYTF. For the CDR3, the DNA is TGTGCCAGCAGTTTAGTGAGTTATGGCTACACCTTC.

Ten or more counts support this clone. Just one base apart from a much larger clone, this may be a read error. The chain joins TRBV6-1 to TRBJ2-2, with D perhaps given as TRBD1 or TRBD2 (5 bases each). Germline assignment: CDR1 MNHNS and CDR2 SASEGT. Trimming took 8 bases from V and 0 from J, leaving 10 bases between them. The CDR3 spans 14 residues. CDR3 DNA sequence: TGTGCCAGCTCGAGGGGCCCGAACACCGGGGAGCTGTTTTTT. This translates into CASSRGPNTGELFF.

The CDR3 sequence: CASSYSSGQVGNHCYTF. CDR3 DNA: TGCGCCAGCAGCTACTCCTCCGGACAGGTGGGAAACCATTGCTACACCTTC. The genes are TRBV5-1 and TRBJ1-2; 7 bases match TRBD1. The CDR3 runs 17 residues. CDR1 SGHRS and CDR2 YFSETQ come from the germline V gene. V dropped 3 bases and J dropped 9; count of bases not matched to a gene: 20. The full variable domain, its missing parts supplied by reference TRBV5-1 and TRBJ1-2, is KAGVTQTPRYLIKTRGQQVTLSCSPISGHRSVSWYQQTPGQGLQFLFEYFSETQRNKGNFPGRFSGRQFSNSRSEMNVSTLELGDSALYLCASSYSSGQVGNHCYTFGSGTRLTVV.

This clone showed up many times. The CDR3 region has the DNA TGTGCCAGCAGCCCTGACAGCGGTCGCAGTGAAGCTTTCTTT. Translated: CASSPDSGRSEAFF. The chain has TRBV7-9 and TRBJ1-1; perhaps TRBD1 as D (5 bases). The CDR3 spans 14 residues. V shed 5 bases and J shed 7 bases, with 17 bases lying between them. From germline, CDR1 is SEHNR and CDR2 FQNEAQ (reference sequence).

This clone has at least ten counts. The chain combines TRBV7-8 with TRBJ2-5, with D perhaps being TRBD1 or TRBD2 (6 bases each). CDR3 length equals 14 residues. Germline assignment: CDR1 SGHVS and CDR2 FQNEAQ. V was cut by 2 bases and J by 5 bases, with 12 bases left in between. The CDR3 nucleotides are TGTGCCAGCAGCTTAACGGGGGCTGAGGAGACCCAGTACTTC. Protein product: CASSLTGAEETQYF.

Comments on this clone: The junction departs from the called germline gene at one end, perhaps through a read error. The V call is TRBV30, the J call TRBJ2-7; the D gene is possibly TRBD2 (5 bases). The CDR3 is 12 residues long. Germline CDR1 GTSNPN, CDR2 SVGIG (reference sequence). Written as DNA, the CDR3 is TGTGCCAGGAATAGCGCCTCCTACGAGCAGTCCTTC. This encodes CARNSASYEQSF.

In this sample, this clone turned up a few times. The chain recombines TRBV27 with TRBJ2-7; D is possibly TRBD2 (5 bases). CDR1 MNHEY and CDR2 SMNVEV come from the germline V gene (reference sequence). The CDR3 has 9 residues. The ends were cut back, 10 bases at V and 6 bases at J, with 7 bases in the middle. CDR3 coding DNA: TGTGCCACCCGGGGCGAGCAGTACTTC. Residues: CATRGEQYF.

The sample holds a few counts of this clone. This chain joins TRBV28 and TRBJ1-1, with 10 bases aligning to TRBD1. The trim removed 5 bases at V and 2 bases at J, leaving 5 bases unmatched. Germline V CDR1 and CDR2: MDHEN, SYDVKM. CDR3 length equals 15 residues. CDR3 sequence (DNA): TGTGCCAGCAGTCGACAGGGGGCTCTTAACACTGAAGCTTTCTTT. Translating it yields CASSRQGALNTEAFF.

This clone was recorded at least ten times. The chain combines TRBV10-1 with TRBJ2-3; the D is unclear. This CDR3 spans 15 amino acids. Germline V gene lookup returns CDR1 WNHNN and CDR2 SYGVQD (reference sequence). The V and J ends lost 5 bases and 3 bases respectively, with 15 bases between them. CDR3 in DNA: TGCGCCAGCAGTACTGACTCAACCCTAACAGATACGCAGTATTTT. Encoded protein: CASSTDSTLTDTQYF.

This clone occurred many times. Compared with germline, one end of the junction differs, possibly owing to a read error. The chain recombines TRBV7-7 with TRBJ2-1; TRBD2 agrees at 9 bases. Per the germline V gene, CDR1 is SSHAT and CDR2 is FNYEAQ (reference sequence). This CDR3 spans 15 amino acids. The CDR3 region is CASSLRAGGPNEQFF. The CDR3 DNA reads as TGTGCTAGCAGCTTAAGGGCGGGAGGGCCAAATGAGCAGTTCTTC.

V and J are TRBV6-1 and TRBJ2-7; 10 positions match TRBD2. Germline assignment: CDR1 MNHNS and CDR2 SASEGT. The CDR3 sequence is 14 residues long. The V segment lost 8 bases and the J segment 2 bases; nucleotides outside the gene matches: 6. CDR3 DNA: TGTGCCAGCTCGAGGACTAGCGGAACCTACGAGCAGTACTTC. Translated: CASSRTSGTYEQYF.